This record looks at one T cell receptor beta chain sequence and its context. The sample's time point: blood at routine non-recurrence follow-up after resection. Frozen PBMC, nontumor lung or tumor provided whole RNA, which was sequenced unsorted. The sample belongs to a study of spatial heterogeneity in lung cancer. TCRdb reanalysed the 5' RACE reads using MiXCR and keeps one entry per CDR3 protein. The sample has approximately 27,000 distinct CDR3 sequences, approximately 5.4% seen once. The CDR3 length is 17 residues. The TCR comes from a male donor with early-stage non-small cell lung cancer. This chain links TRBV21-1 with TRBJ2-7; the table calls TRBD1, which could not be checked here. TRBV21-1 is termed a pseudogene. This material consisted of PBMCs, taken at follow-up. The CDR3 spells CASSKVGTGYSPLEQYV. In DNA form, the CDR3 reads TGTGCCAGCAGCAAAGTCGGGACAGGGTATAGCCCTCTCGAGCAGTACGTC.